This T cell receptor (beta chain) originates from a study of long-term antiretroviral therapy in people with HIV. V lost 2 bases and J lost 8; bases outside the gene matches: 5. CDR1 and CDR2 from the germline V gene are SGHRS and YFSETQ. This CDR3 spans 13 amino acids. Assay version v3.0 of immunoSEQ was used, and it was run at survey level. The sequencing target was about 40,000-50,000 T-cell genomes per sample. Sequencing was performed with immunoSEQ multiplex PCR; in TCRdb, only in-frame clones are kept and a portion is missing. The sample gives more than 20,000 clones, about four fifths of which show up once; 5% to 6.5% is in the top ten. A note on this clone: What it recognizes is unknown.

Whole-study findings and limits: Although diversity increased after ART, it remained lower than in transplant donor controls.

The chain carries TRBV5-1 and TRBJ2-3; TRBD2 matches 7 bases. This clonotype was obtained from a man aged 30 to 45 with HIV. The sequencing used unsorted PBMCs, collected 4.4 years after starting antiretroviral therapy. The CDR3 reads CASSLSGAGTQYF. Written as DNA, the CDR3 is TGCGCCAGCAGCTTAAGCGGGGCCGGTACGCAGTATTTT. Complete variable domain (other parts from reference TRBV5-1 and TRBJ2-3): KAGVTQTPRYLIKTRGQQVTLSCSPISGHRSVSWYQQTPGQGLQFLFEYFSETQRNKGNFPGRFSGRQFSNSRSEMNVSTLELGDSALYLCASSLSGAGTQYFGPGTRLTVL.